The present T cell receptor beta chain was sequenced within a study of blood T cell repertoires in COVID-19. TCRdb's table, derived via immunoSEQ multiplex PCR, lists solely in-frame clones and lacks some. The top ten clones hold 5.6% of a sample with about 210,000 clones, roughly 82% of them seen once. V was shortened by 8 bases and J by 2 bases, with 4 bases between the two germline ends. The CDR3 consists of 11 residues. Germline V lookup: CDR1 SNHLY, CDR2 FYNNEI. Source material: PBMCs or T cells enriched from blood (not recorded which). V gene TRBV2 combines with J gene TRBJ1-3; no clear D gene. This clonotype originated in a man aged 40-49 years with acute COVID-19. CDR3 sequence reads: CASHTGNTIYF. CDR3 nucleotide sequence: TGTGCCAGCCACACTGGAAACACCATATATTTT. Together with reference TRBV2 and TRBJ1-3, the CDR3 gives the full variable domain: EPEVTQTPSHQVTQMGQEVILRCVPISNHLYFYWYRQILGQKVEFLVSFYNNEISEKSEIFDDQFSVERPDGSNFTLKIRSTKLEDSAMYFCASHTGNTIYFGEGSWLTVV.